Included here is one T cell receptor beta chain sequence, with context. Its antigen is not known. The data were taken from a study of shared clonotypes between healthy human individuals. Study background: Two female and three male donors aged 18 to 49 were enrolled.

Nashville, Tennessee was home to all donors, each a Caucasian adult. Study-level points and caveats: Blood alone was sampled, and tissue repertoires likely differ. With few donors, the genetic and exposure-history diversity represented was limited.

The table came from immunoSEQ multiplex PCR; TCRdb's copy has only in-frame clones and leaves some out. Among about 2.5 million clones, 85% to 95% were seen once, and the ten largest hold roughly 0.34%. Germline loops: CDR1 GTSNPN, CDR2 SVGIG (reference sequence). The CDR3 covers 12 residues. V lost 2 bases and J 11 bases, leaving 15 bases between the germline ends. This sequence joins TRBV30 and TRBJ2-5, with D unclear. The clonotype was recovered from a man between 18 and 35 years old in good health. Some clones in this sample may be carry-over from other donors' samples. Material for sequencing was naive CD4+ T cells from PBMCs. The subset is: CD45RA+ positively selected. CDR3 amino acids: CAWSPSSEEQYF. CDR3 nucleotides: TGTGCCTGGAGTCCGTCAAGCGAAGAGCAGTACTTC.